What follows are 5 T cell receptor beta chains derived from one specimen sequenced in a study of T cell repertoires in cytomegalovirus infection. No cognate antigen is known for these TCRs. TCRdb re-analysed the reads in MiXCR, keeping a single row per CDR3 protein. Here the sample spans about 900,000 distinct CDR3 sequences, roughly 30% being singletons. The sequences come from cultured CD8+ T cells from PBMCs, collected from culture after CMV antigen stimulation. The receptors stem from a human donor in good health (CMV status not recorded). Some clones in this sample may be carry-over from other donors' samples.

Concerning this clonotype itself: At one end, the junction sequence differs from germline, possibly due to a read error. The chain employs TRBV12-3 or TRBV12-4 and TRBJ2-2; perhaps D is TRBD1 or TRBD2 (5 bases each). The CDR3 runs to 18 residues. CDR3 in amino acids: CASSLAPLTGPNTGELFF. The CDR3 nucleotides are TGTGCCAGCAGCTTAGCCCCCCTTACGGGACCGAACACCGGGGAGCTGTTTTTT.

With regard to this clonotype: One end of the junction is discordant with germline, which a read error may explain. The chain links TRBV11-3 to TRBJ2-2; unclear D gene. Germline V CDR1 and CDR2: SGHNT, YENEEA. CDR3 length: 15 amino acids. The CDR3 region is CASRLDQASTGELFF. The DNA of the CDR3 is TGTGCCAGCAGGTTAGACCAGGCTAGCACCGGGGAGCTGTTTTTT.

The V call is TRBV6-5, the J call TRBJ2-1; D is perhaps TRBD1 (5 bases). The V gene's germline CDR1 is MNHEY and CDR2 SVGAGI. The CDR3 totals 16 residues. V lost 0 bases and J 5 bases, leaving 14 bases between the germline ends. This CDR3 is CASSYSYLKTDNEQFF. DNA for the CDR3: TGTGCCAGCAGTTACTCATACCTTAAGACAGACAATGAGCAGTTCTTC.

This chain connects TRBV27 to TRBJ2-2; D is undetermined. CDR1 and CDR2 (germline): MNHEY, SMNVEV (reference sequence). The CDR3 consists of 16 residues. The V end lost 5 bases, the J end lost 0 bases, and 13 bases lay between the germline ends. CDR3 sequence (DNA): TGTGCCAGCAGTCTCCGTAGTAGCCCGAACACCGGGGAGCTGTTTTTT. It yields the protein CASSLRSSPNTGELFF.

CDR3: CASSLGGMITDTQYF. DNA for the CDR3: TGTGCCAGCAGCTTAGGGGGAATGATCACAGATACGCAGTATTTT. The rearrangement joins TRBV7-3 to TRBJ2-3, with D perhaps given as TRBD1 or TRBD2 (5 bases each). The V end was cut by 2 bases, the J end by 2 bases, with 11 bases between. The length of the CDR3 is 15 residues. CDR1 and CDR2 (germline): SGHTA, FQGTGA.